Listed below are T cell receptor beta chains from one sample, sequenced in a study of Graves' ophthalmopathy and Graves' hyperthyroidism. Each CDR3 protein is one row after TCRdb ran MiXCR on the multiplex PCR reads. This table holds hundreds of thousands of distinct CDR3 sequences, roughly 21% found once. The sample consisted of peripheral blood. These receptors were collected from a young woman with stable Graves' hyperthyroidism. CDR3s include the opening cysteine and the closing phenylalanine or tryptophan. A D gene is named only where the DNA matches it firmly. Clone size appears in some rows only: once, few, many, or a class for an expanded clone.

J gene | clone size | D gene | V gene | CDR3 protein | CDR3 DNA
TRBJ2-7 | . | . | TRBV11-2 | CASSPLWTDYEQYF | TGTGCCAGCAGCCCCCTCTGGACAGATTACGAGCAGTACTTC
TRBJ1-1 | . | . | TRBV5-1 | CASSLGHPFGTEAFF | TGCGCCAGCAGCCTTGGACATCCTTTTGGGACTGAAGCTTTCTTT
TRBJ2-7 | many | . | TRBV7-9 | CASSLAQGTFYEQYF | TGTGCCAGCAGCTTAGCCCAGGGGACCTTCTACGAGCAGTACTTC
TRBJ1-6 | many | TRBD1 | TRBV19 | CASNEGTGGSPLHF | TGTGCCAGTAATGAAGGGACAGGGGGTTCACCCCTCCACTTT
TRBJ1-1 | few | . | TRBV12-3/TRBV12-4 | CATSRRGVSTEAFF | TGTGCCACCTCCCGGCGGGGGGTGAGCACTGAAGCTTTCTTT
TRBJ2-2 | many | TRBD2 | TRBV7-2 | CASSKSIGGAYTGELFF | TGTGCCAGCAGCAAGAGCATCGGGGGGGCTTACACCGGGGAGCTGTTTTTT
TRBJ2-2 | many | TRBD1 | TRBV30 | CAWRQGGTGELFF | TGTGCCTGGAGACAGGGGGGCACCGGGGAGCTGTTTTTT
TRBJ2-7 | many | . | TRBV7-2 | CASSLEGQEGLEQYF | TGTGCCAGCAGCTTAGAAGGACAGGAGGGGCTCGAGCAGTACTTC
TRBJ1-6 | many | . | TRBV7-9 | CASSNDGNSPLHF | TGTGCCAGCAGCAATGACGGGAATTCACCCCTCCACTTT
TRBJ2-2 | few | TRBD2 | TRBV28 | CASSSLAGGLIVGELCF | TGTGCCAGCAGTTCTCTAGCGGGAGGCCTGATTGTCGGGGAGCTGTGTTTT
TRBJ1-2 | few | . | TRBV12-3/TRBV12-4 | CASSLPGLNLYGYTF | TGTGCCAGCAGTTTACCAGGGTTAAACCTATATGGCTACACCTTC